These 26 T cell receptor beta chains were sequenced from one sample in a study of T cell changes during pregnancy in multiple sclerosis (dated by TCRdb to about 2019). Libraries were built with the immunoSEQ multiplex PCR assay. TCRdb's version of the immuneACCESS table is confined to in-frame rearrangements and falls short of the full clone set. An unresolved V gene accounts for under half of the shortfall where checked; the remainder is of unknown origin. This sample is represented by 20,000 or so clones; 86% of them were singletons. The biggest ten clones account for 5.5% to 7.5% of the sample. The sample consisted of CD8+ T cells from peripheral blood mononuclear cells, taken in the third trimester of pregnancy. Receptors were obtained from a female donor in good health, enrolled as a control in a pregnancy study.

This clone is medium-sized in the sample. Germline is not matched at one junction end, which may reflect a read error. The rearrangement uses TRBV6-5 and TRBJ2-5; TRBD1 agrees at 7 bases. The CDR3 contains 13 residues. Germline CDR1 is MNHEY and CDR2 is SVGAGI. The CDR3 region has the DNA TGTGCCAGCGGGTCTCAGGGGGTGGTGACCAAGTACTTC. As protein: CASGSQGVVTKYF.

The rearrangement links TRBV6-5 to TRBJ1-1; D call uncertain. V lost 7 bases and J 11 bases, leaving 20 bases between the germline ends. Germline V gives CDR1 MNHEY, CDR2 SVGAGI. The CDR3 spans 13 residues. The CDR3 here is CASTPNLNLRAFF. CDR3 coding DNA: TGTGCCAGCACCCCTAACCTTAATCTCCGGGCTTTCTTT.

Written as DNA, the CDR3 is TGTGCCAGCAGCTTGGGACAGGGGAAGAGATATGCGCAGTATTTT. Its translation: CASSLGQGKRYAQYF. The chain is built from TRBV5-6 and TRBJ2-3, with TRBD1 identical over 8 bases. The germline CDR1 and CDR2 sequences are SGHDT and YYEEEE. V dropped 0 bases and J dropped 10; count of bases not matched to a gene: 10. The CDR3 extends over 15 amino acids.

This chain links TRBV6-1 with TRBJ2-1; 9 bases fit TRBD1. V lost 6 bases and J lost 1; bases outside the gene matches: 4. Germline CDR1 and CDR2: MNHNS and SASEGT. This CDR3 spans 15 amino acids. The CDR3 region is CASSGDRGSYNEQFF. CDR3 DNA sequence: TGTGCCAGCAGCGGAGACAGGGGGTCCTACAATGAGCAGTTCTTC.

This chain links TRBV7-6 with TRBJ1-1, with 10 bases lining up with TRBD1. The CDR3 loop spans 14 amino acids. V lost 5 bases to trimming and J lost 5 bases; unmatched junction nucleotides: 5. In germline, CDR1 is SGHVS, CDR2 FNYEAQ. The CDR3 DNA sequence: TGTGCCAGCAGCCCCCGGACAGGGGGAACTGAAGCTTTCTTT. It encodes CASSPRTGGTEAFF. Filled out from reference TRBV7-6 and TRBJ1-1, the complete variable domain reads GAGVSQSPRYKVTKRGQDVALRCDPISGHVSLYWYRQALGQGPEFLTYFNYEAQQDKSGLPNDRFSAERPEGSISTLTIQRTEQRDSAMYRCASSPRTGGTEAFFGQGTRLTVV.

This clone came up a few times. The genes are TRBV5-1 and TRBJ1-6, with TRBD1 matching over 7 bases. Germline V gives CDR1 SGHRS, CDR2 YFSETQ. Germline trimming cut 5 bases from V and 7 bases from J; bases unmatched to any gene: 9. The CDR3 has 15 residues. The CDR3: CASSLSGTENSPLHF. The CDR3 coding sequence is TGCGCCAGCAGTTTATCCGGGACAGAGAATTCACCCCTCCACTTT.

The genes are TRBV29-1 and TRBJ2-1; D gene unclear. The germline CDR1 and CDR2 sequences are SQVTM and ANQGSEA. The CDR3 has 13 amino acids. Trimming cost V 4 bases and J 1 base, with 8 bases left between them. Written as DNA, the CDR3 is TGCAGCGTTGGAGTGAGTTCCTACAATGAGCAGTTCTTC. Its protein product is CSVGVSSYNEQFF.

V usage is TRBV5-1 and J usage is TRBJ1-2, with TRBD1 identical over 9 bases. The germline V gene has CDR1 SGHRS and CDR2 YFSETQ. The CDR3 covers 14 residues. The ends lost 4 bases at V and 5 bases at J; junction bases unmatched: 6. The CDR3 is CASSTKQGAYGYTF. CDR3 DNA sequence: TGCGCCAGCAGCACGAAACAGGGGGCTTATGGCTACACCTTC.

Only one count was recorded for this clone. V usage is TRBV19 and J usage is TRBJ1-1; D gene ambiguous. The CDR3 contains 12 residues. Trimming removed 5 bases from V and 10 bases from J, with 14 bases in between. Germline V gives CDR1 LNHDA, CDR2 SQIVND (reference sequence). CDR3 sequence: CASSSGLLGAFF. CDR3 sequence (DNA): TGTGCCAGTAGTTCTGGGCTCCTGGGAGCTTTCTTT. The whole variable domain, remainder taken from reference TRBV19 and TRBJ1-1, is DGGITQSPKYLFRKEGQNVTLSCEQNLNHDAMYWYRQDPGQGLRLIYYSQIVNDFQKGDIAEGYSVSREKKESFPLTVTSAQKNPTAFYLCASSSGLLGAFFGQGTRLTVV.

This clone was found a few times. The rearrangement joins TRBV6-6 to TRBJ2-3, with TRBD1 matching 8 bases. CDR1 is MNHNY and CDR2 is SVGAGI in the germline V gene (reference sequence). The CDR3 extends over 14 amino acids. The junction had 8 bases not matched to a gene; V was cut back by 2 bases and J by 10 bases. The CDR3, as DNA: TGTGCCAGCAGTTACGCCCCCGACAGGGGCGCGCAGTATTTT. Translation: CASSYAPDRGAQYF.

The chain uses TRBV6-5 and TRBJ2-3; possibly TRBD1 for D (6 bases). The V and J ends lost 6 bases and 2 bases respectively, with 15 bases between them. Germline assignment: CDR1 MNHEY and CDR2 SVGAGI. The length of the CDR3 is 15 residues. DNA of the CDR3: TGTGCCAGCAGGCCTGGACAGCATTACACAGATACGCAGTATTTT. Amino acids: CASRPGQHYTDTQYF.

The rearrangement links TRBV29-1 to TRBJ2-3, with TRBD2 matching over 14 bases. J gave up 2 bases and V 5 bases, and 9 bases lay outside the gene matches. The CDR3 has 17 amino acids. Per germline, CDR1 SQVTM and CDR2 ANQGSEA. CDR3 DNA: TGCAGCGTTCACGGACTAGCGGGGGGAACCTCCACAGATACGCAGTATTTT. It specifies CSVHGLAGGTSTDTQYF.

V usage is TRBV4-1 and J usage is TRBJ1-1; D gene unclear. Trimming pared 4 bases from V and 3 bases from J, leaving 9 bases between. Germline values: CDR1 MGHRA, CDR2 YSYEKL. This CDR3 has 13 amino acids. The CDR3 region has the DNA TGCGCCAGCAGCCTAAGGAGGGACACTGAAGCTTTCTTT. Amino acids: CASSLRRDTEAFF.

The count of this clone is one. The V and J genes are TRBV27 and TRBJ2-3; 7 bases agree with TRBD2. The CDR3 contains 14 residues. In germline, CDR1 is MNHEY, CDR2 SMNVEV (reference sequence). Germline trimming cut 8 bases from V and 4 bases from J; bases unmatched to any gene: 9. The CDR3 loop reads CASRGDRFPDTQYF. The CDR3 coding sequence is TGTGCCAGCCGGGGGGATCGATTCCCAGATACGCAGTATTTT.

This chain uses TRBV7-9 with TRBJ2-7; TRBD1 aligns across 7 bases. J lost 5 bases, V lost 4 bases, and 11 bases had no gene match. The germline CDR1 and CDR2 sequences are SEHNR and FQNEAQ (reference sequence). This CDR3 region has 15 residues. CDR3 in DNA: TGTGCCAGCAGCTCTTCCGACAGGGAAGGAAACGAGCAGTACTTC. The encoded protein is CASSSSDREGNEQYF.

This chain uses TRBV10-3 with TRBJ2-7; 8 bases are a match to TRBD1. CDR1 is ENHRY and CDR2 is SYGVKD in the germline V gene. The ends lost 10 bases at V and 2 bases at J; junction bases unmatched: 7. The CDR3 is 13 residues long. The CDR3, as DNA: TGTGCCACCCCAGGGGGACAGGCCTACGAGCAGTACTTC. Protein product: CATPGGQAYEQYF.

The chain is built from TRBV4-3 and TRBJ2-5; TRBD2 might be the D (7 bases). V dropped 0 bases and J dropped 5 bases, with 16 bases sitting between them. Germline-derived CDR1 and CDR2 are LGHNA and YSLEER. This CDR3 is 16 amino acids long. CDR3 amino acids: CASSQEIVGGQETQYF. As DNA, the CDR3 is TGCGCCAGCAGCCAAGAGATTGTGGGGGGGCAGGAGACCCAGTACTTC.

This rearrangement joins TRBV6-5 to TRBJ2-5; D perhaps matches TRBD2 (6 bases). The CDR3 sequence is 15 residues long. Germline V gene sequence: CDR1 MNHEY, CDR2 SVGAGI. Trimming removed 2 bases at V and 4 bases at J, with 14 bases between. The CDR3 DNA is TGTGCCAGCAGTTACGGAGGGTTTTCGGGAGAGACCCAGTACTTC. Translated: CASSYGGFSGETQYF.

This chain uses TRBV9 with TRBJ1-1, with D possibly being TRBD1 (5 bases). Germline V gene lookup returns CDR1 SGDLS and CDR2 YYNGEE. Trimming shortened V by 2 bases and J by 0 bases, and 8 bases separated the two germline ends. The CDR3 is 14 amino acids. CDR3: CASSVGGMNTEAFF. CDR3 DNA sequence: TGTGCCAGCAGCGTGGGGGGAATGAACACTGAAGCTTTCTTT. The full variable domain, completed using reference TRBV9 and TRBJ1-1, is DSGVTQTPKHLITATGQRVTLRCSPRSGDLSVYWYQQSLDQGLQFLIQYYNGEERAKGNILERFSAQQFPDLHSELNLSSLELGDSALYFCASSVGGMNTEAFFGQGTRLTVV.

The chain combines TRBV19 with TRBJ1-1, with D unclear. There are 14 residues in the CDR3. Deletions cut 5 bases from V and 3 bases from J, with 13 bases between. CDR1 and CDR2 (germline): LNHDA, SQIVND (reference sequence). The CDR3 bases are TGTGCCAGTAGTTCCAGGAGGAGGGACACTGAAGCTTTCTTT. It is translated as CASSSRRRDTEAFF.

The genes are TRBV18 and TRBJ2-1; 9 nucleotides agree with TRBD2. Germline values: CDR1 KGHSH, CDR2 LQKENI. CDR3 length: 18 residues. After removal of 5 bases from V and 1 base from J, the junction contained 12 bases not matched to a gene. Here the CDR3 DNA reads TGTGCCAGCTCAGCCACGCTGGGCGGGGGGGTGTCCTACAATGAGCAGTTCTTC. It is translated as CASSATLGGGVSYNEQFF. Full variable domain (remainder filled in from reference TRBV18 and TRBJ2-1): NAGVMQNPRHLVRRRGQEARLRCSPMKGHSHVYWYRQLPEEGLKFMVYLQKENIIDESGMPKERFSAEFPKEGPSILRIQQVVRGDSAAYFCASSATLGGGVSYNEQFFGPGTRLTVL.

As DNA, the CDR3 is TGCGCCAGCAGCCTCCTTCGGGGAGGGGGCAATGAGCAGTTCTTC. Amino acids: CASSLLRGGGNEQFF. The rearrangement joins TRBV4-3 to TRBJ2-1, with a weak D call TRBD2 (7 bases). Germline V gene lookup returns CDR1 LGHNA and CDR2 YSLEER. V shed 4 bases and J shed 6 bases, with 16 bases lying between them. This CDR3 is 15 amino acids long.

This chain joins TRBV7-6 and TRBJ2-7; 7 bases agree with TRBD1. Per the germline V gene, CDR1 is SGHVS and CDR2 is FNYEAQ. The J segment lost 2 bases and the V segment lost 5 bases, leaving 12 bases of the junction unmatched. This CDR3 region has 16 residues. CDR3 region: CASSTHFRDSAYEQYF. The CDR3 DNA is TGTGCCAGCAGCACCCATTTCCGGGACAGTGCCTACGAGCAGTACTTC.

This clone was counted a few times. The chain joins TRBV4-1 to TRBJ2-1; TRBD2 matches 10 bases. The length of the CDR3 is 16 residues. CDR1 MGHRA and CDR2 YSYEKL come from the germline V gene. Trimming removed 2 bases from V and 4 bases from J; junction bases left unmatched: 5. CDR3 sequence reads: CASSQHPSGGYNEQFF. DNA of the CDR3: TGCGCCAGCAGCCAACATCCTAGCGGGGGATACAATGAGCAGTTCTTC.

The chain couples TRBV19 to TRBJ1-4; maybe TRBD1 (5 bases). V was pared by 5 bases and J by 13 bases, with 23 bases between. The germline gives CDR1 LNHDA, CDR2 SQIVND (reference sequence). The length of the CDR3 is 15 residues. The CDR3 protein is CASSLIQGTIRVLFF. CDR3 bases: TGTGCCAGTAGTTTGATTCAGGGCACCATACGTGTACTGTTTTTT.

The chain uses TRBV5-1 and TRBJ2-7; D perhaps matches TRBD1 (6 bases). Per germline, CDR1 SGHRS and CDR2 YFSETQ. V was pared by 4 bases and J by 0 bases, with 8 bases between. This CDR3 contains 13 residues. The CDR3 DNA is TGCGCCAGCAGCCCGGACAGCTCCTACGAGCAGTACTTC. Protein: CASSPDSSYEQYF.